Each of the 16 T cell receptor beta chains below was sequenced from the same sample in a study of blood T cell repertoires in COVID-19 (dated by TCRdb to about 2020). Preparation of the library involved the immunoSEQ multiplex PCR assay. This immuneACCESS table, as held by TCRdb, lists in-frame sequences with V and J called but not all clones. Of the missing ones, under half trace to an unresolved V gene in checked studies; the others have no known cause. In all, the sample holds roughly 63,000 clones, and roughly 90% of those were seen once. In total, the top ten clones hold about a fifth of the sample. Sequencing was carried out using peripheral blood. Receptors originate from a woman between 50 and 59 years old with active or convalescent COVID-19.

CDR3 in DNA: TGTGCCAGCAGTGAAACCGGGACAGGAGACTATGGCTACACCTTC. It specifies CASSETGTGDYGYTF. This chain links TRBV25-1 with TRBJ1-2, with 8 positions matching TRBD1. Germline lookup yields CDR1 MGHDK and CDR2 SYGVNS. The CDR3 covers 15 residues. V was clipped by 2 bases and J by 3 bases; unmatched bases: 5.

The rearrangement uses TRBV7-8 and TRBJ2-7, with no clear D. The CDR3 covers 17 residues. Trimming took 5 bases from V and 0 from J, leaving 20 bases between them. The germline V gene has CDR1 SGHVS and CDR2 FQNEAQ. CDR3 bases: TGTGCCAGCAGCGATCCGCCTTATATTCGGAGCTCCTACGAGCAGTACTTC. Translation: CASSDPPYIRSSYEQYF.

The chain is built from TRBV30 and TRBJ2-6; no reliable D call. Deletions cut 0 bases from V and 4 bases from J, with 4 bases between. The CDR3 is made up of 13 amino acids. The germline V gene encodes CDR1 GTSNPN and CDR2 SVGIG (reference sequence). CDR3 loop: CAWSVQGANVLTF. The CDR3 DNA reads TGTGCCTGGAGTGTACAGGGGGCCAACGTCCTGACTTTC.

The chain recombines TRBV20-1 with TRBJ2-7, with D possibly TRBD1 on 5 matching bases. The V gene lost 4 bases and the J gene lost 4 bases, with 8 bases spanning the gap. The CDR3 totals 11 residues. The V gene's germline CDR1 is DFQATT and CDR2 SNEGSKA (reference sequence). The CDR3 DNA is TGCAGTGCTAAGGACATTTACGAGCAGTACTTC. This codes for CSAKDIYEQYF.

The chain combines TRBV2 with TRBJ2-2, with 9 nucleotides matching TRBD2. CDR1 and CDR2 from the germline V gene are SNHLY and FYNNEI. The V segment lost 5 bases and the J segment 5 bases; nucleotides outside the gene matches: 6. The CDR3 has 15 residues. DNA for the CDR3: TGTGCCAGCAGTCCGGGACTAGCCGGGACCGGGGAGCTGTTTTTT. It specifies CASSPGLAGTGELFF.

The gene calls are TRBV6-6 and TRBJ2-7; 10 nucleotides line up with TRBD1. The V and J ends lost 7 bases and 8 bases, in that order; junction bases with no gene match: 23. CDR1 and CDR2 from the germline V gene are MNHNY and SVGAGI (reference sequence). The CDR3 extends over 18 amino acids. Here the CDR3 reads CASNRLGSGRTGGIKQYF. The CDR3, as DNA: TGTGCCAGCAATCGCCTGGGGTCCGGCCGGACAGGGGGGATTAAGCAGTACTTC.

The chain couples TRBV27 to TRBJ1-1; TRBD1 matches at 9 bases. V shed 2 bases and J 2 bases; nucleotides not matched to a gene: 3. The CDR3 has 15 amino acids. Germline V gene lookup returns CDR1 MNHEY and CDR2 SMNVEV (reference sequence). CDR3 amino acids: CASSLGTGPNTEAFF. CDR3 in DNA: TGTGCCAGCAGTTTAGGGACAGGGCCTAACACTGAAGCTTTCTTT.

The chain is built from TRBV5-6 and TRBJ2-7; 7 bases line up with TRBD1. The germline V gene encodes CDR1 SGHDT and CDR2 YYEEEE. The CDR3 has 15 residues. V gave up 2 bases and J gave up 0 bases; unmatched junction bases: 5. The CDR3 loop reads CASSFQGVSSYEQYF. The CDR3 DNA sequence: TGTGCCAGCAGCTTTCAGGGGGTTTCCTCCTACGAGCAGTACTTC.

The chain is built from TRBV6-5 and TRBJ1-3; perhaps TRBD1 as D (5 bases). V lost 4 bases to trimming and J lost 9 bases, with 16 bases between them. Germline V gives CDR1 MNHEY, CDR2 SVGAGI. The length of the CDR3 is 14 residues. The CDR3 DNA sequence: TGTGCCAGCAGTTCCCATACAGGAGATGGCACCATATATTTT. Translated: CASSSHTGDGTIYF.

This sequence joins TRBV5-6 and TRBJ2-1; 8 bases line up with TRBD1. The CDR3 loop spans 15 amino acids. The V segment lost 4 bases and the J segment 7 bases; nucleotides outside the gene matches: 10. The germline V gene encodes CDR1 SGHDT and CDR2 YYEEEE. DNA for the CDR3: TGTGCCAGCAGCACCGGGACAGGCCCCCTAAATGAGCAGTTCTTC. This codes for CASSTGTGPLNEQFF. Full variable domain (outside the CDR3, taken from reference TRBV5-6 and TRBJ2-1): DAGVTQSPTHLIKTRGQQVTLRCSPKSGHDTVSWYQQALGQGPQFIFQYYEEEERQRGNFPDRFSGHQFPNYSSELNVNALLLGDSALYLCASSTGTGPLNEQFFGPGTRLTVL.

V gene TRBV5-5 combines with J gene TRBJ2-6, with 8 bases identical to TRBD1. CDR1 and CDR2 from the germline V gene are SGHKS and YYEKEE (reference sequence). There are 17 residues in the CDR3. J lost 0 bases, V lost 2 bases, and 4 bases had no gene match. DNA for the CDR3: TGTGCCAGCAGCTTAACAGGGACAGGCTCTGGGGCCAACGTCCTGACTTTC. Its translation: CASSLTGTGSGANVLTF. The whole variable domain, filled in from reference TRBV5-5 and TRBJ2-6, reads DAGVTQSPTHLIKTRGQQVTLRCSPISGHKSVSWYQQVLGQGPQFIFQYYEKEERGRGNFPDRFSARQFPNYSSELNVNALLLGDSALYLCASSLTGTGSGANVLTFGAGSRLTVL.

V usage is TRBV19 and J usage is TRBJ2-3; D is unresolved. Trimming left V 5 bases short and J 5 bases short, with 17 bases between. Germline V lookup: CDR1 LNHDA, CDR2 SQIVND (reference sequence). The CDR3 has 15 residues. CDR3 in DNA: TGTGCCAGTAGTTTAAGACCCCTAGTCGGAGATACGCAGTATTTT. This translates into CASSLRPLVGDTQYF. The variable domain in full, with the rest retrieved from reference TRBV19 and TRBJ2-3, is DGGITQSPKYLFRKEGQNVTLSCEQNLNHDAMYWYRQDPGQGLRLIYYSQIVNDFQKGDIAEGYSVSREKKESFPLTVTSAQKNPTAFYLCASSLRPLVGDTQYFGPGTRLTVL.

The J gene is TRBJ1-1, the V gene TRBV6-6; 7 nucleotides align to TRBD1. Trimming took 5 bases from V and 1 from J; bases not matched to a gene: 7. The length of the CDR3 is 15 residues. Germline V gene data show CDR1 as MNHNY and CDR2 as SVGAGI (reference sequence). In DNA, the CDR3 is TGTGCCAGCAGTAACCCCGAGGGGGCGAACACTGAAGCTTTCTTT. Protein product: CASSNPEGANTEAFF.

The gene calls are TRBV7-3 and TRBJ2-4, with TRBD1 matching 9 bases. Trimming cost V 3 bases and J 8 bases; bases outside gene matches: 8. This CDR3 spans 15 amino acids. Germline lookup yields CDR1 SGHTA and CDR2 FQGTGA. The CDR3 spells CASSLSGTGKDIQYF. The CDR3 DNA reads as TGTGCCAGCAGCTTGTCCGGGACAGGGAAGGACATTCAGTACTTC. Variable domain in full (rest from reference TRBV7-3 and TRBJ2-4): GAGVSQTPSNKVTEKGKYVELRCDPISGHTALYWYRQSLGQGPEFLIYFQGTGAADDSGLPNDRFFAVRPEGSVSTLKIQRTERGDSAVYLCASSLSGTGKDIQYFGAGTRLSVL.

The V and J genes are TRBV15 and TRBJ1-4; TRBD1 might be the D (5 bases). CDR3 length: 15 amino acids. Looked up from germline, CDR1 is LNHNV and CDR2 is YYDKDF (reference sequence). V was shortened by 3 bases and J by 3 bases, with 11 bases between the two germline ends. The CDR3 DNA sequence: TGTGCCACCAGCAGGTATACAGGCTCTAATGAAAAACTGTTTTTT. Translation gives CATSRYTGSNEKLFF.

This chain joins TRBV19 and TRBJ1-5; a possible D gene is TRBD1 (6 bases). Trimming took 5 bases from V and 1 from J, leaving 12 bases between them. This CDR3 contains 15 residues. CDR1 is LNHDA and CDR2 is SQIVND in the germline V gene (reference sequence). The CDR3 here is CASSDKGQSNQPQHF. The CDR3, as DNA: TGTGCCAGTAGTGATAAAGGACAGAGCAATCAGCCCCAGCATTTT.